This paragraph reports one TCR beta chain. The data stem from a study of blood T cell repertoires in COVID-19. Study-level information: COVID-19 samples, acute and convalescent, were from the United States, Italy and Spain. PBMCs, B-cell-depleted T cells, or T cells were the source of the cDNA or gDNA that made up the material.

Authors' processing steps: Amplification of reference gene primers was used by the study to estimate nucleated cell counts. Sequenced by immunoSEQ multiplex PCR; TCRdb stores in-frame clones only, minus some. D and trimming come from the DNA, and the V and J calls and clone size come from that table. In the table there are 150,000 or so clones, about 83% of which are singletons. There are 14 residues in the CDR3. Germline V lookup: CDR1 SGHAT, CDR2 FQNNGV. V lost 4 bases to trimming and J lost 7 bases, with 11 bases between them. Sequencing was performed on peripheral blood. V and J are TRBV11-2 and TRBJ1-6, with no clear D. This receptor was obtained from a human donor in a cohort sampled during active COVID-19. CDR3 coding DNA: TGTGCCAGCAGCTCCCTTCCGGGAAATTCACCCCTCCACTTT. This gives the protein CASSSLPGNSPLHF. Full variable domain (missing parts from reference TRBV11-2 and TRBJ1-6): EAGVAQSPRYKIIEKRQSVAFWCNPISGHATLYWYQQILGQGPKLLIQFQNNGVVDDSQLPKDRFSAERLKGVDSTLKIQPAKLEDSAVYLCASSSLPGNSPLHFGNGTRLTVT.